This T cell receptor beta chain was retrieved from a study of shared clonotypes between healthy human individuals. Study-level points and caveats: Estimated richness values were generally larger in naive subsets than in memory subsets.

Each subset's genomic DNA was shared equally among a number of immunoSEQ plates. It was about 190 ng DNA, 25,000 to 35,000 T cell genomes, that sorted-subset replicate PCRs used. Produced via immunoSEQ multiplex PCR; TCRdb's table is partial and in-frame only. The table lists some 300,000 clones, more than 60% of them singletons, with roughly a tenth in the top ten. CDR3 size: 16 residues. V was pared by 10 bases and J by 4 bases, with 17 bases of the junction left unmatched. Germline assignment: CDR1 SGHTA and CDR2 FQGNSA. This clone was recorded a few times. The antigen remains unidentified. This chain joins TRBV7-2 and TRBJ2-7; TRBD2 matches 9 bases. This receptor was identified in a man aged 30-40 years in good health. Material: memory CD4+ T cells sorted from blood. Subset in this sample: CD45RA-negative fraction. The chain's CDR3 is CATKRGGSGSGYEQYF. CDR3 sequence (DNA): TGTGCCACCAAACGGGGCGGTAGCGGGAGCGGATACGAGCAGTACTTC.